This T cell receptor (beta chain) was sequenced in a study of radiation and T cells in renal cell carcinoma. This sample's time point: blood 2 weeks post-SBRT. Specified treatment: 15 Gy SBRT to primary tumor, nephrectomy 4 weeks later. Clear cell pathology was present in this patient's renal cell carcinoma. This CDR3 region has 14 residues. V dropped 6 bases and J dropped 6 bases, with 14 bases sitting between them. CDR1 and CDR2 from the germline V gene are MNHNY and SVGAGI (reference sequence). This table comes from immunoSEQ multiplex PCR, and its TCRdb copy is limited to in-frame clones, with some not included. The table lists 150,000 or so clones, roughly 86% of them singletons.

The receptor was isolated from a woman between 45 and 65 years old with renal cell carcinoma. The sample in question was blood, obtained from a patient whose treatment included radiotherapy and nephrectomy. This sequence joins TRBV6-6 and TRBJ2-2; possible D gene TRBD1, 6 bases. CDR3 sequence: CASSGRGASGELFF. The CDR3 coding sequence is TGTGCCAGCAGCGGCAGGGGCGCTTCCGGGGAGCTGTTTTTT.